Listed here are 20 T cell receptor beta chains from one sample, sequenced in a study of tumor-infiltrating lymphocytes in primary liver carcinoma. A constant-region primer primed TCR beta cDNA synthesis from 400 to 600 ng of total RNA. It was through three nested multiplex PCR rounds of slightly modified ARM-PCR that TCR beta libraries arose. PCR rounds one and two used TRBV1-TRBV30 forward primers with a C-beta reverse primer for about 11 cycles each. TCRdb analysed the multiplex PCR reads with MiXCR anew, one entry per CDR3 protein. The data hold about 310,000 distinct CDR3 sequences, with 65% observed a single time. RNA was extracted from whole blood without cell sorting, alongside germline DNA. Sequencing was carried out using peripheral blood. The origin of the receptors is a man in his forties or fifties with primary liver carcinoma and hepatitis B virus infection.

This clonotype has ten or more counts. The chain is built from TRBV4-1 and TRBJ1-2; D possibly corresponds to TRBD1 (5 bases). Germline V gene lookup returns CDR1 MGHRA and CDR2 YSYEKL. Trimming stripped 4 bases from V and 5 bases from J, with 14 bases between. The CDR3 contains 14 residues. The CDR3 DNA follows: TGCGCCAGCAGCCTCACACAAGGGGTATATGGCTACACCTTC. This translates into CASSLTQGVYGYTF.

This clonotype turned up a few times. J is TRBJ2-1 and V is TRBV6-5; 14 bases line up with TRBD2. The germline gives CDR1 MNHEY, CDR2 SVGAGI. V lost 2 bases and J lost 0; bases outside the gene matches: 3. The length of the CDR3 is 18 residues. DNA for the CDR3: TGTGCCAGCAGTTACCGGACTAGCGGGAGGACCTCCTACAATGAGCAGTTCTTC. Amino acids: CASSYRTSGRTSYNEQFF.

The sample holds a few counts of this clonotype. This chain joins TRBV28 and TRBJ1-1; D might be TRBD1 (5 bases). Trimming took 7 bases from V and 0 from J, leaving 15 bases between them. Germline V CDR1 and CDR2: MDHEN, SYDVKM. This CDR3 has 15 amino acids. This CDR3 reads CASTPSGRLNTEAFF. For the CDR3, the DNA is TGTGCCAGCACCCCTTCGGGGCGGCTGAACACTGAAGCTTTCTTT.

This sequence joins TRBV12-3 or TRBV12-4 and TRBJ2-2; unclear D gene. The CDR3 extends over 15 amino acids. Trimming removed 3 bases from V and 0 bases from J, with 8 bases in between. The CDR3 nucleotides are TGTGCCAGCAGTTTCAGTCCCGCGAACACCGGGGAGCTGTTTTTT. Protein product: CASSFSPANTGELFF.

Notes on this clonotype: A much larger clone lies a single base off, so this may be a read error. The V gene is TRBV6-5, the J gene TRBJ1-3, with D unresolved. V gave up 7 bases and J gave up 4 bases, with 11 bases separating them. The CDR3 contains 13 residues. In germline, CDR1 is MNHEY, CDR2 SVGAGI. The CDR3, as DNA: TGTGCCAGCATCTACGAGAAAGGAAACACCATATATTTT. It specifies CASIYEKGNTIYF.

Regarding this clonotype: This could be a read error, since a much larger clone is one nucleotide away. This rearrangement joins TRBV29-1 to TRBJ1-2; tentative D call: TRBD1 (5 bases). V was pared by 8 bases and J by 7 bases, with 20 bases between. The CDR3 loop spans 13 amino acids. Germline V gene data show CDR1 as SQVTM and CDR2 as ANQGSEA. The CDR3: CSLGAAGSGGYTF. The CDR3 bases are TGCAGCCTTGGGGCCGCGGGGAGCGGTGGCTACACCTTC.

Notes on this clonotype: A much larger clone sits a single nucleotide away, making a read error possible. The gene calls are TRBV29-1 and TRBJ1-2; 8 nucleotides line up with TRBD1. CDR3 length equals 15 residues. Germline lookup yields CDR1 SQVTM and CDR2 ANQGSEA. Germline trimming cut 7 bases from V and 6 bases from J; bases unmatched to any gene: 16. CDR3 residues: CSARSGGNSVHGYTF. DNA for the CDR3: TGCAGCGCCCGTTCAGGGGGCAACAGCGTTCATGGCTACACCTTC.

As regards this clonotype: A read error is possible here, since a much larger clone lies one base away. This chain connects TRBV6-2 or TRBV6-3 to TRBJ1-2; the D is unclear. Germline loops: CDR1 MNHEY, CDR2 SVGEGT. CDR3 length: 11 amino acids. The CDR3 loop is CASRFYYRYTF. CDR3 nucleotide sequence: TGTGCCAGCAGATTTTACTATCGCTACACCTTC.

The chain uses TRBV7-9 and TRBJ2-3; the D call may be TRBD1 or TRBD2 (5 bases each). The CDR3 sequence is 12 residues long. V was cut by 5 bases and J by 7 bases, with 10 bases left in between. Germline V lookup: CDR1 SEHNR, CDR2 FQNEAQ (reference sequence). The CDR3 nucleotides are TGTGCCAGCAGCCGGGACCCCTATACGCAGTATTTT. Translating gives CASSRDPYTQYF. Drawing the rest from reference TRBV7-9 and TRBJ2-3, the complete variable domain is DTGVSQNPRHKITKRGQNVTFRCDPISEHNRLYWYRQTLGQGPEFLTYFQNEAQLEKSRLLSDRFSAERPKGSFSTLEIQRTEQGDSAMYLCASSRDPYTQYFGPGTRLTVL.

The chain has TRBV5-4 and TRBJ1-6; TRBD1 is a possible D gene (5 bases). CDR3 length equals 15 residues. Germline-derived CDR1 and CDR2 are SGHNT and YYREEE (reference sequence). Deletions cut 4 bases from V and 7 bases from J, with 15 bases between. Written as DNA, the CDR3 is TGTGCCAGCAGCCGGGGACGGGGGGTAAATTCACCCCTCCACTTT. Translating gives CASSRGRGVNSPLHF.

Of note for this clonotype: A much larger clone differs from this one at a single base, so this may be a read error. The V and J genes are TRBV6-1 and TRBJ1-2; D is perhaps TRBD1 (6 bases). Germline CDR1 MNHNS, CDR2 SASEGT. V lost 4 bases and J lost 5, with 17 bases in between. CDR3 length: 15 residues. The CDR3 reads CASSVAGGRLYGYTF. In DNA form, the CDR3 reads TGTGCCAGCAGTGTAGCTGGGGGGCGGTTGTATGGCTACACCTTC.

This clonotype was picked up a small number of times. The CDR3 DNA is TGTGCCAGCAGTTCACAAGGGCCACCCATATATTTT. The encoded protein is CASSSQGPPIYF. The rearrangement uses TRBV6-6 and TRBJ1-3; D remains unclear. Per germline, CDR1 MNHNY and CDR2 SVGAGI (reference sequence). The CDR3 covers 12 residues. The ends were cut back, 4 bases at V and 11 bases at J, with 12 bases in the middle.

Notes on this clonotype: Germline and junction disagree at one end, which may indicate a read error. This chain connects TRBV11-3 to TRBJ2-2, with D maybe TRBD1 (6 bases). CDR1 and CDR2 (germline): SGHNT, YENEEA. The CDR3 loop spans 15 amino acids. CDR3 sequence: CDSSLAGVGIGELFF. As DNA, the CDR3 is TGTGACAGCAGCTTAGCAGGGGTCGGAATCGGGGAGCTGTTTTTT.

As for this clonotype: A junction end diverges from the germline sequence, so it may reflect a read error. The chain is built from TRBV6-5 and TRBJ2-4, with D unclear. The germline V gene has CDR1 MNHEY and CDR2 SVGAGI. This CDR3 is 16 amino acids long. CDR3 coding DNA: TGTGCCGGCAGTTACTCGAAACCCTTAGCCAAAAACATTCAGTGCTTC. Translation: CAGSYSKPLAKNIQCF.

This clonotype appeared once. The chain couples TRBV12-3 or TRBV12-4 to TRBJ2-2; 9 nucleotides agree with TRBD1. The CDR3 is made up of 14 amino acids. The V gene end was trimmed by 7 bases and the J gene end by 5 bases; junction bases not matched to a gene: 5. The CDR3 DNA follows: TGTGCCAGCATCTGGGGGACAGGGACCGGGGAGCTGTTTTTT. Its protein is CASIWGTGTGELFF.

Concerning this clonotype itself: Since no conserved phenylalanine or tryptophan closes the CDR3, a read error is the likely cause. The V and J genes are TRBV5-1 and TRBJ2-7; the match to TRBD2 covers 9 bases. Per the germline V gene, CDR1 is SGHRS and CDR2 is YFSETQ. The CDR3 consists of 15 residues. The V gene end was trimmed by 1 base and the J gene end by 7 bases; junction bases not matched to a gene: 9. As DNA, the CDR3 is TGCGCCAGCAGCTTGTTGGGGACTAGCAGTCTGGAGCAGTACCTC. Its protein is CASSLLGTSSLEQYL.

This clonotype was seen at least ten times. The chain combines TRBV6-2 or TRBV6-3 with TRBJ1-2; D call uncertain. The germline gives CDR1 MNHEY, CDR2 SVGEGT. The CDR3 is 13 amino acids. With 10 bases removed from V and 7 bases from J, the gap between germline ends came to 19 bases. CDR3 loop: CATLTVTSSGYTF. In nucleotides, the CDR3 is TGTGCCACTCTGACGGTGACCTCAAGTGGCTACACCTTC.

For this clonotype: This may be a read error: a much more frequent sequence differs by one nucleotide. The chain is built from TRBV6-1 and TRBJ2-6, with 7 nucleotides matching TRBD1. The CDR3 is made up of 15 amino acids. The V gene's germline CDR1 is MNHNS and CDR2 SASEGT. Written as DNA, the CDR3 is TGTGCCAGCAATCGAGACAGGGCTGGGGCCAACCTCCTGACTTTC. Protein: CASNRDRAGANLLTF.

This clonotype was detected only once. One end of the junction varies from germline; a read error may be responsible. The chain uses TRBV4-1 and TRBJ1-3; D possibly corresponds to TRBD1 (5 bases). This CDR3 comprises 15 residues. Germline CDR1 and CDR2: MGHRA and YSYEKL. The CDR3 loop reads CASGQWPGPGNTIYF. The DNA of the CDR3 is TGCGCCAGCGGCCAATGGCCGGGACCTGGAAACACCATATATTTT.

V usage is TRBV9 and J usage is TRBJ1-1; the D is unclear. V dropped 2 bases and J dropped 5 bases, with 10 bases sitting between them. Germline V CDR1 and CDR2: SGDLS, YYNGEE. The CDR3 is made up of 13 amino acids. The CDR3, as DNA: TGTGCCAGCAGCGTCGGCTGGGTTACTGAAGCTTTCTTT. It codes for CASSVGWVTEAFF.